This T cell receptor (beta chain) was found in a study of blood T cell repertoires in COVID-19. Study at large: Samples came from the United States, Italy and Spain, spanning acute and convalescent COVID-19.

Authors' processing steps: Reference gene primer amplification gave estimated nucleated cell counts. Assay used: immunoSEQ multiplex PCR; TCRdb lists only in-frame clones, some missing. Clonal size and the V and J genes are those of that table, whereas D and trimming came from the DNA. The table records about 200,000 clones, around three quarters of them present only once. There are 17 residues in the CDR3. The V and J ends lost 3 bases and 2 bases, in that order; junction bases with no gene match: 5. In germline, CDR1 is LGHDT, CDR2 YNNKEL (reference sequence). This sequence originates from an older woman with acute or convalescent COVID-19. V gene TRBV3-1 (or the pseudogene TRBV3-2) combines with J gene TRBJ2-1, with 12 bases fitting TRBD2. The sample was peripheral blood. This CDR3 is CASSHPASGRAYNEQFF. The CDR3 DNA is TGTGCCAGCAGCCATCCCGCTAGCGGGAGGGCCTACAATGAGCAGTTCTTC.